The rows below give T cell receptor beta chains drawn from one sample of a study of cytomegalovirus exposure and HLA in healthy donors. Sequencing was performed with immunoSEQ multiplex PCR; in TCRdb, only in-frame clones are kept and a portion is missing. Of over 100,000 clones in the sample, roughly 9.6% were seen once. The sample consisted of PBMCs. The receptors stem from a woman aged 40 to 55 in good health and CMV-seropositive. Each CDR3 is given with its conserved first and last residue. The D gene is left open where the match is weak. Not every row has a clone size; where given, it reads once, few, many or a size class.

>TRBD1|few|TRBV4-1|TRBJ1-6
CASSQDPDREATYSPLHF
TGCGCCAGCAGCCAAGATCCGGACAGGGAAGCAACTTATTCACCCCTCCACTTT
>TRBD1|-|TRBV7-6|TRBJ2-3
CASSLKGGEGDTQYF
TGTGCCAGCAGCTTAAAAGGGGGCGAGGGAGATACGCAGTATTTT
>-|few|TRBV6-5|TRBJ2-2
CASSWSGGTVTGELFF
TGTGCCAGCAGTTGGTCGGGGGGGACAGTAACCGGGGAGCTGTTTTTT
>TRBD1|few|TRBV29-1|TRBJ1-1
CSAATGLRATEAFF
TGCAGCGCCGCGACAGGGCTCCGGGCCACTGAAGCTTTCTTT
>TRBD2|-|TRBV2|TRBJ2-7
CASGGGYEQYF
TGTGCCAGCGGGGGGGGCTACGAGCAGTACTTC
>TRBD1|-|TRBV6-5|TRBJ2-7
CASSRDRASYEQYF
TGTGCCAGCAGCCGGGACAGGGCCTCCTACGAGCAGTACTTC
>TRBD1|-|TRBV15|TRBJ2-7
CATSRKAGTGGTHEQYF
TGTGCCACCAGCAGGAAGGCGGGGACAGGGGGTACCCACGAGCAGTACTTC
>TRBD2|-|TRBV5-4|TRBJ2-1
CASSFLAGGEQFF
TGTGCCAGCAGCTTCCTAGCGGGGGGCGAGCAGTTCTTC
>-|-|TRBV27|TRBJ1-6
CASSLVVGPLHF
TGTGCCAGCAGTTTGGTGGTCGGGCCCCTCCACTTT
>TRBD2|-|TRBV5-5|TRBJ2-4
CASSRTSGGAENIQYF
TGTGCCAGTTCTCGGACTAGCGGGGGGGCCGAAAACATTCAGTACTTC
>TRBD2|-|TRBV9|TRBJ2-5
CASSVGTSVGETQYF
TGTGCCAGCAGCGTCGGGACTAGCGTTGGAGAGACCCAGTACTTC
>TRBD1|-|TRBV10-1|TRBJ2-7
CASSKGTAPSYEQYF
TGCGCCAGCAGCAAAGGGACAGCACCCTCCTACGAGCAGTACTTC
>TRBD1|-|TRBV5-1|TRBJ2-2
CASSPDRVPGELFF
TGCGCCAGCAGCCCGGACAGGGTTCCCGGGGAGCTGTTTTTT
>-|-|TRBV5-8|TRBJ2-5
CASSLAGRGRLETQYF
TGTGCCAGCAGCTTGGCCGGGCGGGGGCGGCTTGAGACCCAGTACTTC
>TRBD1|few|TRBV5-1|TRBJ2-3
CASSLGTATDTQYF
TGCGCCAGCAGCCTGGGGACAGCCACAGATACGCAGTATTTT
>-|few|TRBV11-1|TRBJ2-5
CASSGGAQETQYF
TGTGCCAGCAGCGGGGGGGCTCAAGAGACCCAGTACTTC
>-|-|TRBV7-2|TRBJ2-5
CASSLGRQEVRETQYF
TGTGCCAGCAGCTTAGGCAGACAGGAAGTCCGAGAGACCCAGTACTTC
>-|many|TRBV19|TRBJ1-5
CASSVYGQLSNQPQHF
TGTGCCAGTAGTGTCTACGGACAGCTTAGCAATCAGCCCCAGCATTTT
>-|-|TRBV2|TRBJ2-7
CASRNPNRVSYEQYF
TGTGCCAGCAGGAACCCAAACAGGGTGTCCTACGAGCAGTACTTC
>-|-|TRBV6-1|TRBJ2-7
CASSENRKHEQYF
TGTGCCAGCAGTGAAAACAGGAAACACGAGCAGTACTTC
>-|-|TRBV6-5|TRBJ1-5
CASSRLYSNQPQHF
TGTGCCAGCAGCCGACTATATAGCAATCAGCCCCAGCATTTT
>TRBD1|few|TRBV7-9|TRBJ2-5
CASSLPLDRGETQYF
TGTGCCAGCAGCTTACCCCTGGACAGGGGAGAGACCCAGTACTTC
>-|few|TRBV5-4|TRBJ2-3
CASSLRGDTQYF
TGTGCCAGCAGCTTGCGAGGAGATACGCAGTATTTT
>-|-|TRBV6-1|TRBJ1-5
CASSEAGGVNQPQHF
TGTGCCAGCAGTGAAGCGGGGGGGGTCAATCAGCCCCAGCATTTT
>-|few|TRBV21-1|TRBJ1-1
CASSGGIGAFF
TGTGCCAGCAGCGGGGGGATCGGAGCTTTCTTT
>-|-|TRBV15|TRBJ1-1
CATSPGRREGAFF
TGTGCCACCAGCCCCGGGAGACGTGAAGGAGCTTTCTTT
>TRBD1|few|TRBV7-9|TRBJ2-5
CASSLGTGVEETQYF
TGTGCCAGCAGCTTAGGGACAGGGGTCGAAGAGACCCAGTACTTC
>TRBD2|few|TRBV28|TRBJ2-3
CASSLPGLVSTDTQYF
TGTGCCAGCAGTTTACCGGGACTAGTAAGCACAGATACGCAGTATTTT
>-|-|TRBV29-1|TRBJ1-3
CSVVYSSGNTIYF
TGCAGCGTTGTCTATTCTTCCGGAAACACCATATATTTT
>-|-|TRBV19|TRBJ1-2
CASSIEAGANYGYTF
TGTGCCAGTAGTATAGAGGCGGGAGCTAACTATGGCTACACCTTC
>-|-|TRBV9|TRBJ2-1
CASSSRLGQGSDEQFF
TGTGCCAGCAGCTCAAGATTGGGGCAGGGGAGTGATGAGCAGTTCTTC
>TRBD1|few|TRBV28|TRBJ1-2
CASSLDDRAYGYTF
TGTGCCAGCAGTTTAGACGACAGGGCCTATGGCTACACCTTC
>TRBD1|-|TRBV4-3|TRBJ2-7
CASSQETGGYEQYF
TGCGCCAGCAGCCAAGAGACAGGGGGCTACGAGCAGTACTTC
>-|-|TRBV19|TRBJ1-1
CASSIMGGGALMNTEAFF
TGTGCCAGTAGTATTATGGGCGGGGGCGCCTTGATGAACACTGAAGCTTTCTTT
>TRBD1|-|TRBV6-5|TRBJ2-5
CASSYHRGAGETQYF
TGTGCCAGCAGTTATCACAGGGGCGCGGGAGAGACCCAGTACTTC
>-|-|TRBV2|TRBJ1-1
CASSRTGSTEAFF
TGTGCCAGCAGTCGGACGGGGAGCACTGAAGCTTTCTTT
>TRBD1|-|TRBV5-1|TRBJ1-1
CASRYDRATMNTEAFF
TGCGCCAGCAGATACGACAGGGCAACCATGAACACTGAAGCTTTCTTT
>-|-|TRBV10-3|TRBJ2-7
CAISESSTGIEQYF
TGTGCCATCAGTGAGTCTTCGACAGGTATCGAGCAGTACTTC
>-|-|TRBV25-1|TRBJ2-7
CASSELEGSAKQYF
TGTGCCAGCAGTGAATTGGAGGGGAGCGCGAAGCAGTACTTC
>-|-|TRBV5-1|TRBJ1-1
CASRPQGTNTEAFF
TGCGCCAGCAGGCCTCAGGGGACGAACACTGAAGCTTTCTTT
>-|-|TRBV25-1|TRBJ2-5
CASSELGGSWTQYF
TGTGCCAGCAGTGAATTAGGGGGAAGTTGGACCCAGTACTTC
>TRBD2|few|TRBV5-1|TRBJ2-5
CASSLDGGAETQYF
TGCGCCAGCAGCTTGGACGGGGGGGCAGAGACCCAGTACTTC
>-|few|TRBV5-1|TRBJ1-5
CASSLGGVGNQPQHF
TGCGCCAGCAGCTTGGGCGGGGTCGGCAATCAGCCCCAGCATTTT
>-|few|TRBV15|TRBJ1-2
CATSEDSYGHTF
TGTGCCACCAGCGAAGATAGCTATGGCCACACCTTT
>TRBD1|few|TRBV9|TRBJ2-2
CASSVGSGGRNTGELFF
TGTGCCAGCAGCGTAGGTTCAGGGGGAAGGAACACCGGGGAGCTGTTTTTT
>-|few|TRBV5-1|TRBJ1-1
CASWDTGGTEAFF
TGCGCCAGCTGGGACACGGGGGGCACTGAAGCTTTCTTT
>TRBD1|few|TRBV14|TRBJ1-4
CASSLSTGGFGKLFF
TGTGCCAGCAGCCTCTCTACAGGGGGCTTTGGGAAACTGTTTTTT
>TRBD2|-|TRBV5-1|TRBJ2-1
CASSLGTSGGAQQIF
TGCGCCAGCAGCTTAGGGACTAGCGGGGGGGCCCAGCAGATCTTC
>TRBD1|-|TRBV29-1|TRBJ1-2
CSVETGTGGGYTF
TGCAGCGTTGAAACCGGGACAGGAGGGGGCTACACCTTC
>TRBD1|few|TRBV9|TRBJ2-2
CASSVDVGGNTGELFF
TGTGCCAGCAGCGTAGACGTAGGGGGCAACACCGGGGAGCTGTTTTTT
>TRBD2|few|TRBV4-2|TRBJ2-3
CASSQTSGGAGDTQYF
TGTGCCAGCAGCCAAACTAGCGGGGGGGCGGGAGATACGCAGTATTTT
>TRBD2|-|TRBV7-9|TRBJ2-3
CASRPAGGPDTQYF
TGTGCCAGCAGACCAGCGGGGGGGCCGGATACGCAGTATTTT
>-|-|TRBV7-2|TRBJ2-7
CASSPSRAVDYEQYF
TGTGCCAGCAGCCCCAGCCGAGCGGTAGATTACGAGCAGTACTTC